Presented here are 9 T cell receptor beta chains from one specimen sequenced in a study of identical twins. Each CDR3 protein gets one entry after TCRdb re-called the 5' RACE reads with MiXCR. The sample holds 550,000 to 800,000 distinct CDR3 sequences, around 7.5% seen once. This same sample was also part of a study on yellow fever vaccine responses in identical twins.

The specimen sequenced was PBMCs. These receptors all stem from a woman between 18 and 29 years old in good health.

The genes are TRBV4-1 and TRBJ2-1; 12 bases are a match to TRBD2. The CDR3 consists of 16 residues. CDR1 and CDR2 from the germline V gene are MGHRA and YSYEKL. The V segment lost 4 bases and the J segment 5 bases; nucleotides outside the gene matches: 6. The chain's CDR3 is CASSPTGLAGHNEQFF. CDR3 DNA: TGCGCCAGCAGCCCAACGGGACTAGCGGGCCACAATGAGCAGTTCTTC.

This clonotype appeared a few times. This chain uses TRBV5-1 with TRBJ2-4; D remains ambiguous. Germline lookup yields CDR1 SGHRS and CDR2 YFSETQ. The V end lost 1 base, the J end lost 2 bases, and 16 bases lay between the germline ends. The CDR3 spans 17 residues. This CDR3 reads CASSLLEAGWTKNIQYF. CDR3 sequence (DNA): TGCGCCAGCAGCTTGCTCGAGGCAGGTTGGACCAAAAACATTCAGTACTTC.

This clonotype has a count of ten or more. This chain uses TRBV12-3 or TRBV12-4 with TRBJ2-4; D is perhaps TRBD2 (6 bases). The CDR3 has 13 amino acids. V lost 3 bases and J 7 bases, leaving 10 bases between the germline ends. CDR3: CASSFGGTNIQYF. DNA of the CDR3: TGTGCCAGCAGTTTCGGGGGTACGAACATTCAGTACTTC.

The genes are TRBV12-3 or TRBV12-4 and TRBJ2-1, with 12 bases aligning to TRBD2. The CDR3 totals 17 residues. After removal of 3 bases from V and 3 bases from J, the junction contained 6 bases not matched to a gene. CDR3 sequence: CASSFLSTSGGYNEQFF. DNA of the CDR3: TGTGCCAGCAGTTTCCTCTCGACTAGCGGGGGCTACAATGAGCAGTTCTTC.

Ten or more counts support this clonotype. The chain links TRBV9 to TRBJ2-1; 10 nucleotides agree with TRBD2. From germline, CDR1 is SGDLS and CDR2 YYNGEE. The CDR3 covers 15 residues. The ends lost 5 bases at V and 3 bases at J; junction bases unmatched: 5. The CDR3 spells CASSPSGRLYNEQFF. In DNA, the CDR3 is TGTGCCAGCAGTCCTAGCGGGAGACTCTACAATGAGCAGTTCTTC.

This clonotype was seen a few times. The rearrangement joins TRBV6-2 or TRBV6-3 to TRBJ2-5; 7 nucleotides agree with TRBD1. CDR3 size: 14 residues. Germline V gene data show CDR1 as MNHEY and CDR2 as SVGEGT. The J segment lost 5 bases and the V segment lost 0 bases, leaving 3 bases of the junction unmatched. The CDR3 nucleotides are TGTGCCAGCAGTTACTCGACAGGGTGGGAGACCCAGTACTTC. Its translation: CASSYSTGWETQYF.

The rearrangement links TRBV3-1 to TRBJ2-4; D gene ambiguous. V was trimmed by 4 bases and J by 0 bases, leaving 7 bases between them. The CDR3 is 14 amino acids. Germline V lookup: CDR1 LGHDT, CDR2 YNNKEL (reference sequence). CDR3 in DNA: TGTGCCAGCAGCCGAGACGGAGCCAAAAACATTCAGTACTTC. It translates to CASSRDGAKNIQYF. Supplemented by reference TRBV3-1 and TRBJ2-4, the full variable domain reads DTAVSQTPKYLVTQMGNDKSIKCEQNLGHDTMYWYKQDSKKFLKIMFSYNNKELIINETVPNRFSPKSPDKAHLNLHINSLELGDSAVYFCASSRDGAKNIQYFGAGTRLSVL.

This clonotype has more than one count but fewer than ten. The genes are TRBV6-1 and TRBJ1-4; 7 nucleotides match TRBD1. V trimming: 6 bases; J trimming: 6 bases; junction bases outside the gene matches: 7. Germline assignment: CDR1 MNHNS and CDR2 SASEGT. This CDR3 is built from 14 residues. CDR3 DNA sequence: TGTGCCAGCAGAACCCAGGGGGGGGATGAAAAACTGTTTTTT. Encoded protein: CASRTQGGDEKLFF.

The rearrangement links TRBV11-1 to TRBJ1-2; D not certain. V was pared by 1 base and J by 5 bases, with 14 bases between. The CDR3 contains 15 residues. The V gene's germline CDR1 is SGHAT and CDR2 FQDESV (reference sequence). In DNA form, the CDR3 reads TGTGCCAGCAGCTTAGATAGGTATCTACAGTATGGCTACACCTTC. Translated: CASSLDRYLQYGYTF.